Detailed here is one T cell receptor (beta chain). The specificity of this receptor is unknown. No qualities accompany the bases; no much larger clone lies one base away. This record belongs to a study of identical twins (dated by TCRdb to 2016 to 2017). In terms of the full investigation: The study deep-sequenced TCR alpha and beta repertoires from monozygotic twins, unrelated adults of various ages and cord blood to test whether fetal clonotypes persist. To rule out contamination, replicate twin experiments were performed at different times with different library preparation protocols. Results the study describes overall, beyond this receptor: Abundant cord blood beta clonotypes had fewer insertions, young adult naive repertoires showed a similar but weaker trend, and memory repertoires showed no such trend. Excess twin sharing in beta out-of-frame sequences was weaker because fewer shared sequences lowered the signal-to-noise ratio. Zero-insertion analyses could be partly confounded by invariant T cells such as MAIT and iNKT, though diverse VJ usage argued against such confounding for most clonotypes. Conclusions relied on cross-sectional statistical analysis, since the same donors could not be followed over many years. In monozygotic twins, out-of-frame TCR alpha sharing was systematically underestimated by recombination models, although the models agreed with sharing between unrelated individuals. Compared with coincidental sharing between unrelated individuals, an excess of low generation-probability sequences was observed among out-of-frame TCR alpha sequences shared between twins.

Library preparation employed 5' RACE. The sequencer listed for this sample is Illumina HiSeq 2000. A universal primer binding site was added through template switching, and the final cDNA carried a unique molecular identifier so that TCR cDNA molecules could be counted accurately. Specific primers in the conserved constant-segment region were used to synthesize first-strand cDNA for TCR alpha and beta chains. Each cDNA library was double barcoded, with a SMART-Mk sample barcode plus Illumina barcodes, to control for contamination. TruSeq adapter sequences along with Illumina sample barcodes were introduced in two successive PCR steps. The TCR alpha and beta cDNA libraries were sequenced on the Illumina HiSeq platform using custom primers. Per the source publication's procedure: Raw reads were processed with MiGEC to extract unique molecular identifiers, and MiXCR was used to determine CDR3 positions. Recombination models were inferred per individual with the repgenHMM and IGoR tools using an EM algorithm. Shared clonotype analysis was performed with the tcR package in R, normalizing sharing by the product of cloneset sizes. To study raw recombination without the effects of thymic and clonal selection, out-of-frame nonproductive sequences were analyzed. The raw public reads went through TCRdb reprocessing: fastp at Q25, MiXCR clone calling, in-frame beta chains kept. CDR3 protein duplicates are merged, each entry listing the most common genes and DNA. TCRdb's processing, not the study's, gives the V and J calls here. This sample is represented by 650,000 to 750,000 distinct CDR3 sequences; about 20% of them were singletons. The top ten clonotypes cover 4.3% of the sample.

Every donor in the study was a healthy Caucasian. The twin cohort comprised three pairs of female monozygotic twins, all aged about 18 to 29 years. The RNA used for TCR libraries was isolated from peripheral blood mononuclear cells. V drops 2 bases and J drops 1 base, leaving 9 bases in between. The CDR3 has 13 amino acids, counting the end cysteine and phenylalanine. CDR3 DNA is the only sequence kept; it has 39 bases, read in frame from the first base. CDR1 and CDR2, per the germline V gene, are SQVTM and ANQGSEA. These same data were also listed under a study on T cells expressing NK-cell markers. As noted in the second study: TCR beta-chain repertoires were profiled in sorted CD3+CD56+NKG2C+, CD3+CD56+NKG2C- and CD3+CD56-NKG2C+ T-cell subsets from several donors. Of the eight sequenced donors, seven were found to be HCMV-seropositive and one was found to be HCMV-seronegative. In several experiments an anti-gammadeltaTCR antibody was added to restrict sorting to alphabetaTCR-expressing T cells. In six donors, the dominant CD3+CD56+NKG2C+ clonotypes ranked among the top 10 CD8+ clonotypes, making up 1.0-7.0% of CD8+ T cells. Those dominant clonotypes were again the most abundant among CD3+CD56-NKG2C+ cells in several donors, at about 25-60.1%. Whether the expanded NKG2C-expressing T cell clones were specific for HCMV antigens remained unclear. Randomly selected healthy volunteers, three men and five women, were used as the eight sequenced donors. HCMV-specific IgG was detected in serum with a commercial ELISA kit to determine HCMV serostatus. For about six donors, bulk peripheral blood T-cell repertoires were additionally sequenced from unsorted PBMC. MIGEC was used to demultiplex reads and group reads by UMI, and MiTCR was used to assemble and quantify clonotypes. Only TCR cDNA sequences supported by at least two reads were kept to exclude erroneous sequences. The tcR package was used for downstream repertoire analysis, and clonotypes were matched across fractions by CDR3 nucleotide sequence plus V segment. VDJmatch was used to annotate antigen specificity against VDJdb, with one amino acid substitution allowed in CDR3.

The sequence joins TRBV29-1 to TRBJ2-7; the D segment could be TRBD1, given 5 matching bases. The sequencing input was PBMCs. The TCR sequence derives from a young woman in good health. The DNA sequence is as follows: TGCAGCGTTGAAAGGGGTTCTTCCTACGAGCAGTACTTC. This gives the protein CSVERGSSYEQYF.